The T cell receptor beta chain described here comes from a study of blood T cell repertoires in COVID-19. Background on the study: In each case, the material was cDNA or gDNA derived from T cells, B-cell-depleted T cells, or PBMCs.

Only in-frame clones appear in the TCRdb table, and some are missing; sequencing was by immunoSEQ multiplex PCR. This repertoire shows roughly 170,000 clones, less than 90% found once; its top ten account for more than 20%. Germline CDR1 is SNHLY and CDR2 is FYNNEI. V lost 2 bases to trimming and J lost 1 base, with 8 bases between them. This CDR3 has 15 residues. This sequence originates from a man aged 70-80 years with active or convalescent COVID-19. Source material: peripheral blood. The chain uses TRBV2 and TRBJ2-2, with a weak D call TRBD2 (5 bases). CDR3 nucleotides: TGTGCCAGCAGTGAAAACGGGGTGAACACCGGGGAGCTGTTTTTT. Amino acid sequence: CASSENGVNTGELFF.